This T cell receptor beta chain was observed in a study of T cell responses to AZD1222 COVID-19 vaccine. Study-wide results and limits: The donors showed a predominance of white British ancestry and of females, with possible underestimation of clonal diversity. Vaccination with two AZD1222 doses was followed by a rise in Spike-specific TCR breadth and depth. Samples come after the peak T cell response, not at day 14. Seropositive at baseline were only five or six AZD1222 recipients.

Germline CDR1 is SEHNR and CDR2 is FQNEAQ (reference sequence). This CDR3 spans 16 amino acids. Trimming left V 7 bases short and J 7 bases short, with 22 bases between. About this clone: Its antigen is not identified.

Profiled with immunoSEQ multiplex PCR; TCRdb holds only in-frame clones, not every one. The sample lists 150,000 to 200,000 clones, 92% occurring once. This TCR was sampled from an adult in good health. The V gene is TRBV7-9, the J gene TRBJ1-4; maybe TRBD1 (6 bases). The sequenced sample was peripheral blood, obtained on day 0 of MenACWY control vaccination. The DNA of the CDR3 is TGTGCCAGCATCCCAACCCAAGCCACAGGGATTGAAAAACTGTTTTTT. Translated, it gives CASIPTQATGIEKLFF.